The present entry profiles one T cell receptor (beta chain) with its context. Its antigen is still unknown. Sequence at one end of the junction differs from germline and may be a read error. The data derive from a study of response to subunit inactivated influenza vaccine. General study results and limits: There was a suggestion from the authors that each seasonal influenza vaccination recruits few new T cells.

Each CDR3 protein gets one entry after TCRdb re-called the RT-PCR reads with MiXCR. This sample has 150,000 to 200,000 distinct CDR3 sequences; around 11% occur once, and the top ten carry about a third. The V gene's germline CDR1 is SGHDN and CDR2 FVKESK. The CDR3 has 15 residues. The receptor was derived from a man between 50 and 75 years old who received an inactivated influenza vaccine. Here the sequenced sample was CD8+ T cells sorted from PBMCs, taken 23 months after vaccination. V is TRBV14 and J is TRBJ1-2, with D tentatively TRBD1 (6 bases). The CDR3 loop is CASSKDWEGGYGYTF. CDR3 nucleotides: TGTGCCAGCAGCAAAGATTGGGAAGGGGGCTATGGCTACACCTTC.